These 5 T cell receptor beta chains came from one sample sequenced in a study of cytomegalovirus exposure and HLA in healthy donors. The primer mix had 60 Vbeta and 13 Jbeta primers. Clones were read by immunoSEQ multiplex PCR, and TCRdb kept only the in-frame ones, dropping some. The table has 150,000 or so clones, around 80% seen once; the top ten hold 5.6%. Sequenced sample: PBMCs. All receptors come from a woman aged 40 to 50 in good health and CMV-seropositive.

This CDR3 reads CATSRGQSTQPQHF. The CDR3 DNA reads TGTGCCACCAGCAGGGGACAATCTACTCAGCCCCAGCATTTT. The chain links TRBV15 to TRBJ1-5, with D tentatively TRBD1 (6 bases). CDR3 length: 14 amino acids. Germline values: CDR1 LNHNV, CDR2 YYDKDF (reference sequence). V dropped 3 bases and J dropped 6 bases, with 12 bases sitting between them.

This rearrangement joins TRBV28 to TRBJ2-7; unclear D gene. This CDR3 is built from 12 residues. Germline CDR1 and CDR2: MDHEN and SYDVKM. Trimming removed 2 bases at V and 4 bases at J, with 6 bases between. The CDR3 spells CASSLPPYEQYF. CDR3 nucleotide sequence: TGTGCCAGCAGTTTACCCCCATACGAGCAGTACTTC.

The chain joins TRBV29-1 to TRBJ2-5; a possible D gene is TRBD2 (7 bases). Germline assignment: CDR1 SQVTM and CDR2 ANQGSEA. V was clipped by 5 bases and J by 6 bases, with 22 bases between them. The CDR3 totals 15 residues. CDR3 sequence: CSVNSVGGVEKTQYF. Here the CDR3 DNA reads TGCAGCGTTAATTCGGTAGGGGGGGTTGAGAAGACCCAGTACTTC.

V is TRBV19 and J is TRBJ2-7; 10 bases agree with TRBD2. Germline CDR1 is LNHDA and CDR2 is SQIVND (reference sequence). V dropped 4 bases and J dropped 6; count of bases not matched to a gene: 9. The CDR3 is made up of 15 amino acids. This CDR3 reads CASSSLAGDVSEQYF. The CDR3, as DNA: TGTGCCAGTAGTAGTCTAGCGGGAGACGTTTCCGAGCAGTACTTC.

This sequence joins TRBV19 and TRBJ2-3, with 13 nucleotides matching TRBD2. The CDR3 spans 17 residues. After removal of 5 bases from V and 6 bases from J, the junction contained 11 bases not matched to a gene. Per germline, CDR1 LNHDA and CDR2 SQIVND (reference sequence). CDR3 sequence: CASSPRTSGSSSDTQYF. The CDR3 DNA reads TGTGCCAGTAGTCCGAGGACTAGCGGGAGTTCATCGGATACGCAGTATTTT.